The sequence of this TCR beta chain was determined in a study of early T cells in non-severe SARS-CoV-2 infection. For the study at large: Sequencing of bulk RNA from unsorted whole blood was done, without chain pairing.

The study, taken as a whole, reports: VDJdb matching skewed toward anti-spike CD8 responses, missing private and CD4 specificities.

The CDR3 is 13 residues long. V was shortened by 2 bases and J by 3 bases, with 8 bases between the two germline ends. CDR1 SGHRS and CDR2 YFSETQ come from the germline V gene. Details on this clonotype: The antigen remains unidentified.

Unique molecular identifiers were added to individual cDNA molecules. MiXCR was run by TCRdb on the 5' RACE reads, yielding one entry per CDR3 protein. The table has under 140,000 distinct CDR3 sequences, around 12% seen once. The chain is built from TRBV5-1 and TRBJ2-5; D gene unclear. This TCR was sampled from an adult who was a healthcare worker with PCR-confirmed SARS-CoV-2 infection or an uninfected control (not recorded which). The sequencing used whole blood, collected at baseline. DNA of the CDR3: TGCGCCAGCAGCTTCCGGGCCGAAGAGACCCAGTACTTC. Translated, it gives CASSFRAEETQYF.